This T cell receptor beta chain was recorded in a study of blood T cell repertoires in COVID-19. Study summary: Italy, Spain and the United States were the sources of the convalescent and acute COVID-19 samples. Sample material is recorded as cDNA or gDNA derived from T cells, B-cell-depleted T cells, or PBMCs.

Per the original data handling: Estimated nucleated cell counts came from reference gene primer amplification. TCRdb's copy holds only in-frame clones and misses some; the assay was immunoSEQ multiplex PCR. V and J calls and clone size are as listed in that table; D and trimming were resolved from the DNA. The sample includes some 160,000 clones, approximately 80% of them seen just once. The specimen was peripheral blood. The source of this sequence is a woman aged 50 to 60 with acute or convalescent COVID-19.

CDR3 in DNA: TGTGCCAGCGGGGGGGACTATGGCTACACCTTC. Protein sequence: CASGGDYGYTF. V gene TRBV5-4 combines with J gene TRBJ1-2, with TRBD1 as a possible D gene (5 bases). The CDR3 contains 11 residues. Germline values: CDR1 SGHNT, CDR2 YYREEE (reference sequence). Deletions cut 7 bases from V and 3 bases from J, with 7 bases between.